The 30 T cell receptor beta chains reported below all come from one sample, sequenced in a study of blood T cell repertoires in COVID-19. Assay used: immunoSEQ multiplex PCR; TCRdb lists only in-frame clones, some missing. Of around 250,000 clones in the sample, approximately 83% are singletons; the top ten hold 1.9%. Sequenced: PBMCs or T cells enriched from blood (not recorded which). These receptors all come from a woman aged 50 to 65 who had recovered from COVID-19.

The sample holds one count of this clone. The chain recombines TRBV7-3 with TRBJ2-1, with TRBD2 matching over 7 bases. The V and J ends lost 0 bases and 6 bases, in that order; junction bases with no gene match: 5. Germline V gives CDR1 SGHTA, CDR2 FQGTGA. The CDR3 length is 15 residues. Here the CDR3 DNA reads TGTGCCAGCAGCTTAACGGGCGGGAGCTCCAATGAGCAGTTCTTC. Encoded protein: CASSLTGGSSNEQFF.

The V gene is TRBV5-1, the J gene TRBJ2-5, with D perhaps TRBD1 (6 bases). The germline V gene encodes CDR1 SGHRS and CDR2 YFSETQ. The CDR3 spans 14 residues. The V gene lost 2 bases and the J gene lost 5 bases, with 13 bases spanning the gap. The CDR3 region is CASSLRGSGETQYF. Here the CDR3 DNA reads TGCGCCAGCAGCTTAAGGGGGTCGGGGGAGACCCAGTACTTC.

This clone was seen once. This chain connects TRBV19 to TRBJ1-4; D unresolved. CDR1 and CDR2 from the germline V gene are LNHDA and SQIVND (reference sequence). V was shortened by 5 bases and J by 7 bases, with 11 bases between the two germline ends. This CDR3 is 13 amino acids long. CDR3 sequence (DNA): TGTGCCAGTAGTGGCCAGTGGTTTGAAAAACTGTTTTTT. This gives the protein CASSGQWFEKLFF.

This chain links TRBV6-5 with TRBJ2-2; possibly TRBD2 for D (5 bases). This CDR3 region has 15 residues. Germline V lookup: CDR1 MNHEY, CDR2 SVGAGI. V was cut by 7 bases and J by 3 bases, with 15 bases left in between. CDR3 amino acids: CASTGIDLYTGELFF. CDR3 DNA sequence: TGTGCCAGCACGGGAATTGATCTATACACCGGGGAGCTGTTTTTT.

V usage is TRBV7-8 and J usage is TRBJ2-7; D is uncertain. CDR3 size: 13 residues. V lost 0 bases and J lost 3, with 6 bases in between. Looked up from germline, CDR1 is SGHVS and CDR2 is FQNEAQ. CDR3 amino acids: CASSLASIYEQYF. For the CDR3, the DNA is TGTGCCAGCAGCTTAGCCAGTATCTACGAGCAGTACTTC.

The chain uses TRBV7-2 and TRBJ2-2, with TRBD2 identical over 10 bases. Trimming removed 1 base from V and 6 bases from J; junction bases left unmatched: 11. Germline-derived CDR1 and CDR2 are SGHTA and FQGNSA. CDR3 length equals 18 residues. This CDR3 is CASSLGLAGVGWSGELFF. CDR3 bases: TGTGCCAGCAGCTTAGGGCTAGCGGGAGTCGGGTGGTCCGGGGAGCTGTTTTTT.

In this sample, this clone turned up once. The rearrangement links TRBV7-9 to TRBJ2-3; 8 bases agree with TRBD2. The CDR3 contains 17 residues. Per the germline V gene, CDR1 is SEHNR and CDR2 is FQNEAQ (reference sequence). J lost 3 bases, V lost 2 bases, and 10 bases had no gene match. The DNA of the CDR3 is TGTGCCAGCAGCTTATATTCGGCTAGCGGGCGTACAGATACGCAGTATTTT. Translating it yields CASSLYSASGRTDTQYF.

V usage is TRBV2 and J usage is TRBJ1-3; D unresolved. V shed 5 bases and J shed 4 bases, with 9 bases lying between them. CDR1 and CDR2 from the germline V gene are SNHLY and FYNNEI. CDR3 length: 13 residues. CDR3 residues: CASSFGSGNTIYF. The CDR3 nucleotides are TGTGCCAGCAGTTTTGGCTCCGGAAACACCATATATTTT.

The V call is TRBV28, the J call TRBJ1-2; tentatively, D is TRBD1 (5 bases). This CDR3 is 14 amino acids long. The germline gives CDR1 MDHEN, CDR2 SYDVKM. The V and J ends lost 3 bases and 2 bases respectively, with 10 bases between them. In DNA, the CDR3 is TGTGCCAGCAGTTTTGCCAGGGTCAACTATGGCTACACCTTC. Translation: CASSFARVNYGYTF.

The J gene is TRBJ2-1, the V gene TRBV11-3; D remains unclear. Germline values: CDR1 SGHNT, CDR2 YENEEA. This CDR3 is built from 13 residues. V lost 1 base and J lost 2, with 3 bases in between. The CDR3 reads CASSLGAYNEQFF. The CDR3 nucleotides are TGTGCCAGCAGCTTAGGAGCCTACAATGAGCAGTTCTTC.

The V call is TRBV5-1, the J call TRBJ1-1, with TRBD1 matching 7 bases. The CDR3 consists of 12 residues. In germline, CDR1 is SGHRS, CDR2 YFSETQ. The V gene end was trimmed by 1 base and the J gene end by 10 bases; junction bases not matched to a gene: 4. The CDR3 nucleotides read TGCGCCAGCAGCTTGCTGGAGGGGGCAGCTTTCTTT. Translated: CASSLLEGAAFF.

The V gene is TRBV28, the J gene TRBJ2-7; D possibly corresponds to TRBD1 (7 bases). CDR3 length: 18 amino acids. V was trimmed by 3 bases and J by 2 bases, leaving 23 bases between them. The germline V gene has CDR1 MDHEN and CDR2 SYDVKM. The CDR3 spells CASSFRPPGGGPTYEQYF. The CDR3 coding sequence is TGTGCCAGCAGTTTCCGGCCCCCTGGAGGGGGCCCGACCTACGAGCAGTACTTC.

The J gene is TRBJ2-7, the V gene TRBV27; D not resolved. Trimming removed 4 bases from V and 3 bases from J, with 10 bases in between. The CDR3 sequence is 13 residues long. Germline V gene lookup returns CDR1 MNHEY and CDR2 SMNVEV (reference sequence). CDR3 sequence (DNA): TGTGCCAGCAGTTGGAGTAGAAACTACGAGCAGTACTTC. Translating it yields CASSWSRNYEQYF.

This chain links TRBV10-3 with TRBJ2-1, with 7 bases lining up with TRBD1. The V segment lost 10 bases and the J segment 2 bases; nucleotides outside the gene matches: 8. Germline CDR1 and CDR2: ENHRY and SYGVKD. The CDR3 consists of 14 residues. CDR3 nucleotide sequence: TGTGCCACCGGTCCAGGGGGACCCTACAATGAGCAGTTCTTC. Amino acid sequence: CATGPGGPYNEQFF.

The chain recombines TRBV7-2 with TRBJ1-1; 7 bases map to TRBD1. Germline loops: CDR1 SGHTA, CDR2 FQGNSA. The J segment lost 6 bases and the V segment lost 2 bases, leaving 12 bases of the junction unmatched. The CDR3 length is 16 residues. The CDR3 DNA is TGTGCCAGCAGCTTAAAGCCGGTGGACAGGAGCGCTGAAGCTTTCTTT. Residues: CASSLKPVDRSAEAFF.

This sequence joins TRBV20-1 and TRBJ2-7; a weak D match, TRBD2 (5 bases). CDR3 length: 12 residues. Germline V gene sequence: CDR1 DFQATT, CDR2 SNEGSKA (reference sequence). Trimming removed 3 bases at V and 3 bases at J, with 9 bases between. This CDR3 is CSASRGNYEQYF. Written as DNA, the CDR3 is TGCAGTGCTAGTCGAGGGAACTACGAGCAGTACTTC.

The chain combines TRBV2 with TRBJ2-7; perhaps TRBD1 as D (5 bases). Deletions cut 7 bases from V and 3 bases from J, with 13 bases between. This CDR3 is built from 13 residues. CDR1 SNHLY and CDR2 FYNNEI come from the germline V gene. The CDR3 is CASMVQGHYEQYF. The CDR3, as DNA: TGTGCCAGCATGGTCCAGGGCCACTACGAGCAGTACTTC.

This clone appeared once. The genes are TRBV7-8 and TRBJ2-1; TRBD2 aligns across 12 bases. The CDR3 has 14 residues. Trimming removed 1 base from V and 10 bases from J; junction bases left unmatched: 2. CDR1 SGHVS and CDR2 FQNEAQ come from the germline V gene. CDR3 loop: CASSLVLAGGEQFF. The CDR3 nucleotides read TGTGCCAGCAGCTTAGTCCTAGCGGGAGGGGAGCAGTTCTTC.

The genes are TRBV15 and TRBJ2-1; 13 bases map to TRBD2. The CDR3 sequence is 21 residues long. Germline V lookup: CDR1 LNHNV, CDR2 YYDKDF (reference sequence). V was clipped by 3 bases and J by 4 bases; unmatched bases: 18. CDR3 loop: CATSRAGLAGDLTLLYNEQFF. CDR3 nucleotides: TGTGCCACCAGCAGGGCCGGACTAGCGGGAGATTTAACCCTCCTTTACAATGAGCAGTTCTTC.

The CDR3 coding sequence is TGTGCCAGCAGCAAAGTAGGTTACAGGCGTTGGATTTCAGTTAACTATGGCTACACCTTC. Translating gives CASSKVGYRRWISVNYGYTF. V gene TRBV21-1 combines with J gene TRBJ1-2; the table's D call, TRBD1, has no DNA check behind it. TRBV21-1 is a recognized pseudogene. The CDR3 covers 20 residues.

The CDR3 protein is CASSHTGAENNEQFF. The CDR3 DNA sequence: TGCGCCAGCAGCCATACGGGAGCTGAAAACAATGAGCAGTTCTTC. The V gene is TRBV4-1, the J gene TRBJ2-1; perhaps TRBD2 as D (6 bases). The CDR3 has 15 residues. The V end lost 3 bases, the J end lost 5 bases, and 14 bases lay between the germline ends. Per the germline V gene, CDR1 is MGHRA and CDR2 is YSYEKL.

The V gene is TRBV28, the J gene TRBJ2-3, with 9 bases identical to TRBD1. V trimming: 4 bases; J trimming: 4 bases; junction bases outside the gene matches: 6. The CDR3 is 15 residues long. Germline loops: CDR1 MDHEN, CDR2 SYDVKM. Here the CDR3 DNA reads TGTGCCAGCAGTTCCCCGGGACAGGGTTCAGATACGCAGTATTTT. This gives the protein CASSSPGQGSDTQYF.

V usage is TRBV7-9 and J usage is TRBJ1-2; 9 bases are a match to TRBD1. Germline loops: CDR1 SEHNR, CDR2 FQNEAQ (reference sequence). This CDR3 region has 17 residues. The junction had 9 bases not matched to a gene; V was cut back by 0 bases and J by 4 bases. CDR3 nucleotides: TGTGCCAGCAGCTTAGCGGGTTGGGGACAGGGTGGCTATGGCTACACCTTC. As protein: CASSLAGWGQGGYGYTF. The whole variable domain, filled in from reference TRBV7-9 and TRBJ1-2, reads DTGVSQNPRHKITKRGQNVTFRCDPISEHNRLYWYRQTLGQGPEFLTYFQNEAQLEKSRLLSDRFSAERPKGSFSTLEIQRTEQGDSAMYLCASSLAGWGQGGYGYTFGSGTRLTVV.

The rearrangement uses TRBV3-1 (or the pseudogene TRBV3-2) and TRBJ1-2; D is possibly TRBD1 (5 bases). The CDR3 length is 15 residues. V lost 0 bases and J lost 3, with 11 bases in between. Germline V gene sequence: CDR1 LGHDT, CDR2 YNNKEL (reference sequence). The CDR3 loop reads CASSQEVREHYGYTF. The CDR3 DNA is TGTGCCAGCAGCCAAGAGGTCAGGGAACACTATGGCTACACCTTC.

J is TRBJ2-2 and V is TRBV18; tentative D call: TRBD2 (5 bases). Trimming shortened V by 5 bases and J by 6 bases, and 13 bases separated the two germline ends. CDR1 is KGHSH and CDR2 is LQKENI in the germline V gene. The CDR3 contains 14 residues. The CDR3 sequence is CASSVTTIPGELFF. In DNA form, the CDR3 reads TGTGCCAGCTCAGTGACGACTATTCCCGGGGAGCTGTTTTTT. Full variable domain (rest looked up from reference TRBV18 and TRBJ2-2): NAGVMQNPRHLVRRRGQEARLRCSPMKGHSHVYWYRQLPEEGLKFMVYLQKENIIDESGMPKERFSAEFPKEGPSILRIQQVVRGDSAAYFCASSVTTIPGELFFGEGSRLTVL.

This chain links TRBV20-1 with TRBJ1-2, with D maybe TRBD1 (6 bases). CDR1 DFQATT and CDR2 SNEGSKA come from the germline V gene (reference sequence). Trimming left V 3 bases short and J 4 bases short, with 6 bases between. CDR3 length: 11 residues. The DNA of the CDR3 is TGCAGTGCTAGCAGGGGCTATGGCTACACCTTC. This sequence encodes CSASRGYGYTF.

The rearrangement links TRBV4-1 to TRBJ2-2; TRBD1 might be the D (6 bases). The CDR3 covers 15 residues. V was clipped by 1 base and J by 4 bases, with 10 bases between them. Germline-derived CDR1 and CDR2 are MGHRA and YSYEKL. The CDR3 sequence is CASSQGGRGTGELFF. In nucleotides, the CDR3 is TGCGCCAGCAGCCAAGGAGGCAGGGGCACCGGGGAGCTGTTTTTT.

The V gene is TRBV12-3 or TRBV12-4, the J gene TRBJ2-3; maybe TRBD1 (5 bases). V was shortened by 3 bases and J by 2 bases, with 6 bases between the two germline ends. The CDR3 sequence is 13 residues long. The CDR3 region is CASSFGHTDTQYF. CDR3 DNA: TGTGCCAGCAGTTTTGGACACACAGATACGCAGTATTTT.

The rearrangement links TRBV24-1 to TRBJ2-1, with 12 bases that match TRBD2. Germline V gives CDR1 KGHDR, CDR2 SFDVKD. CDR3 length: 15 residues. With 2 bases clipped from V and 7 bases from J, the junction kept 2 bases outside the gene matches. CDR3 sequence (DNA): TGTGCCACCAGTGATTCCGGGACTAGCGGGAATGAGCAGTTCTTC. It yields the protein CATSDSGTSGNEQFF.

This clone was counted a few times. CDR3 in DNA: TGTGCCACCCGGGACAGAGCCTACGAGCAGTACTTC. It translates to CATRDRAYEQYF. V and J are TRBV6-5 and TRBJ2-7; 7 bases agree with TRBD1. The V and J ends lost 10 bases and 2 bases, in that order; junction bases with no gene match: 5. The CDR3 loop spans 12 amino acids. Germline CDR1 reads MNHEY; CDR2 reads SVGAGI.